Below are 21 T cell receptor beta chains sequenced from a single sample in a study of blood T cell repertoires in COVID-19. The method was immunoSEQ multiplex PCR; TCRdb's version includes in-frame clones alone and lacks a portion of them. The data hold under 350,000 clones, with around nine tenths observed a single time. The sample consisted of PBMCs or T cells enriched from blood (not recorded which). The receptors derive from a young woman who had recovered from COVID-19.

The rearrangement joins TRBV12-5 to TRBJ1-5, with 10 bases aligning to TRBD1. Germline loops: CDR1 LGHNT, CDR2 FRNRAP. The CDR3 is 15 residues long. Trimming at V came to 3 bases and at J to 4 bases, leaving 3 bases not matched to a gene. In DNA form, the CDR3 reads TGTGCTAGTGGTTTCGGGACAGGGGTGAATCAGCCCCAGCATTTT. Protein product: CASGFGTGVNQPQHF.

The chain recombines TRBV5-1 with TRBJ1-6; D remains unclear. The germline CDR1 and CDR2 sequences are SGHRS and YFSETQ. The CDR3 spans 14 residues. V was trimmed by 0 bases and J by 7 bases, leaving 8 bases between them. For the CDR3, the DNA is TGCGCCAGCAGCTTGGTGGCAGAAAATTCACCCCTCCACTTT. Its protein product is CASSLVAENSPLHF.

The rearrangement uses TRBV28 and TRBJ1-5; TRBD1 matches 8 bases. The CDR3 has 15 amino acids. Germline CDR1 is MDHEN and CDR2 is SYDVKM. The ends lost 1 base at V and 2 bases at J; junction bases unmatched: 1. The CDR3 DNA is TGTGCCAGCAGTTTATTGACAGGGGGCAATCAGCCCCAGCATTTT. Amino acids: CASSLLTGGNQPQHF.

This clone has only one observation. The V and J genes are TRBV4-1 and TRBJ2-1; 9 positions agree with TRBD2. Trimming at V came to 5 bases and at J to 4 bases, leaving 9 bases not matched to a gene. CDR1 and CDR2 from the germline V gene are MGHRA and YSYEKL. The CDR3 spans 16 residues. CDR3 amino acids: CASSALIAGVYNEQFF. CDR3 DNA: TGCGCCAGCAGCGCCTTAATAGCGGGGGTTTACAATGAGCAGTTCTTC.

This chain joins TRBV7-8 and TRBJ1-2; D is unclear. The CDR3 sequence is 16 residues long. With 1 base removed from V and 5 bases from J, the gap between germline ends came to 17 bases. The germline gives CDR1 SGHVS, CDR2 FQNEAQ. CDR3 DNA sequence: TGTGCCAGCAGCTTAGTTTACACCACTTGGAGATATGGCTACACCTTC. The encoded protein is CASSLVYTTWRYGYTF. The full variable domain, its missing parts supplied by reference TRBV7-8 and TRBJ1-2, is GAGVSQSPRYKVAKRGQDVALRCDPISGHVSLFWYQQALGQGPEFLTYFQNEAQLDKSGLPSDRFFAERPEGSVSTLKIQRTQQEDSAVYLCASSLVYTTWRYGYTFGSGTRLTVV.

To note about this clone: The sample has other DNA sequences that encode this CDR3 too. The chain has TRBV11-2 and TRBJ2-2; TRBD1 is a possible D gene (6 bases). CDR1 is SGHAT, CDR2 FQNNGV, per germline. The CDR3 runs 13 residues. V was pared by 5 bases and J by 5 bases, with 9 bases between. The CDR3 sequence: CASSLTGTGELFF. CDR3 DNA sequence: TGTGCCAGCAGCCTCACAGGGACCGGGGAGCTGTTTTTT.

This sequence joins TRBV7-3 and TRBJ2-3; the match to TRBD1 covers 8 bases. V lost 0 bases to trimming and J lost 1 base; unmatched junction nucleotides: 9. This CDR3 region has 18 residues. Germline V gives CDR1 SGHTA, CDR2 FQGTGA. CDR3 nucleotides: TGTGCCAGCAGCTTAACGTTAATAGGGGACAGGCGCACAGATACGCAGTATTTT. It is translated as CASSLTLIGDRRTDTQYF.

The chain joins TRBV7-2 to TRBJ2-3, with 12 nucleotides matching TRBD2. This CDR3 has 16 residues. Germline-derived CDR1 and CDR2 are SGHTA and FQGNSA. V shed 5 bases and J 4 bases; nucleotides not matched to a gene: 7. CDR3 region: CASSPRTSGVSDTQYF. The CDR3 nucleotides are TGTGCCAGCAGCCCCCGGACTAGCGGGGTGTCAGATACGCAGTATTTT.

This clone was detected only once. CDR3: CASSVGGLANGEQFF. The CDR3 DNA is TGTGCCAGCAGCGTAGGGGGACTAGCGAACGGTGAGCAGTTCTTC. The J gene is TRBJ2-1, the V gene TRBV9; 10 bases are a match to TRBD2. Germline V gene data show CDR1 as SGDLS and CDR2 as YYNGEE. The CDR3 spans 15 residues. The ends lost 0 bases at V and 9 bases at J; junction bases unmatched: 6.

This chain uses TRBV19 with TRBJ1-1, with D possibly being TRBD1 (6 bases). The V end lost 7 bases, the J end lost 1 base, and 22 bases lay between the germline ends. The CDR3 is 17 residues long. Per the germline V gene, CDR1 is LNHDA and CDR2 is SQIVND (reference sequence). CDR3 amino acids: CASTTSTWDTPNTEAFF. DNA of the CDR3: TGTGCCAGTACCACGTCGACGTGGGACACCCCGAACACTGAAGCTTTCTTT.

This chain links TRBV9 with TRBJ2-3; 8 bases align to TRBD2. J lost 4 bases, V lost 0 bases, and 4 bases had no gene match. Germline assignment: CDR1 SGDLS and CDR2 YYNGEE. This CDR3 spans 15 amino acids. The DNA for the CDR3 is TGTGCCAGCAGCGTAGCGGGGGGGCTCGCAGATACGCAGTATTTT. Protein: CASSVAGGLADTQYF. Filled out from reference TRBV9 and TRBJ2-3, the complete variable domain reads DSGVTQTPKHLITATGQRVTLRCSPRSGDLSVYWYQQSLDQGLQFLIQYYNGEERAKGNILERFSAQQFPDLHSELNLSSLELGDSALYFCASSVAGGLADTQYFGPGTRLTVL.

The chain employs TRBV11-2 and TRBJ1-2, with D possibly matching TRBD1 (6 bases). With 0 bases removed from V and 5 bases from J, the gap between germline ends came to 13 bases. This CDR3 region has 15 residues. Germline V gene lookup returns CDR1 SGHAT and CDR2 FQNNGV. The CDR3 reads CASSLEGTPLYGYTF. CDR3 bases: TGTGCCAGCAGCTTAGAAGGGACACCTTTATATGGCTACACCTTC.

V is TRBV28 and J is TRBJ1-2; D is unresolved. The germline V and J ends were trimmed by 3 bases and 3 bases, with 8 bases remaining between them. Germline V gives CDR1 MDHEN, CDR2 SYDVKM. The CDR3 runs 13 residues. CDR3 DNA sequence: TGTGCCAGCAGTTTCCCATTGTACTATGGCTACACCTTC. Translation gives CASSFPLYYGYTF.

The chain combines TRBV9 with TRBJ1-1; D unclear. The germline V and J ends were trimmed by 4 bases and 1 base, with 17 bases remaining between them. This CDR3 has 16 residues. Germline V CDR1 and CDR2: SGDLS, YYNGEE. CDR3 region: CASSPLLGGENTEAFF. The CDR3 region has the DNA TGTGCCAGCAGCCCATTATTGGGAGGCGAGAACACTGAAGCTTTCTTT.

The chain uses TRBV5-6 and TRBJ1-5, with 7 bases aligning to TRBD1. CDR1 and CDR2 from the germline V gene are SGHDT and YYEEEE. V trimming: 0 bases; J trimming: 5 bases; junction bases outside the gene matches: 2. The CDR3 runs to 14 residues. CDR3 sequence reads: CASSLGQGDQPQHF. The CDR3 coding sequence is TGTGCCAGCAGCTTGGGGCAGGGGGATCAGCCCCAGCATTTT.

This clone was seen ten or more times. This sequence joins TRBV24-1 and TRBJ1-1; D uncertain. Germline CDR1 KGHDR, CDR2 SFDVKD. The CDR3 is 14 residues long. Trimming removed 1 base from V and 4 bases from J, with 9 bases in between. The DNA of the CDR3 is TGTGCCACCAGTGATTTACCCGGTTTCACTGAAGCTTTCTTT. Amino acids: CATSDLPGFTEAFF.

This clone was detected once. For the CDR3, the DNA is TGTGCCAGTAGTATCGCTAGGAACTCAGATACGCAGTATTTT. Translated: CASSIARNSDTQYF. V and J are TRBV19 and TRBJ2-3; D ambiguous. This CDR3 spans 14 amino acids. V lost 3 bases and J 4 bases, leaving 11 bases between the germline ends. CDR1 and CDR2 (germline): LNHDA, SQIVND (reference sequence).

The chain carries TRBV5-4 and TRBJ2-7, with D perhaps matching TRBD1 (6 bases). The length of the CDR3 is 14 residues. V was shortened by 3 bases and J by 4 bases, with 14 bases between the two germline ends. CDR1 and CDR2 (germline): SGHNT, YYREEE (reference sequence). The CDR3 loop reads CASSSTGKIYEQYF. CDR3 coding DNA: TGTGCCAGCAGCTCGACAGGAAAAATTTACGAGCAGTACTTC.

The chain has TRBV14 and TRBJ1-1, with 7 bases lining up with TRBD1. CDR1 and CDR2 (germline): SGHDN, FVKESK. The V and J ends lost 3 bases and 7 bases, in that order; junction bases with no gene match: 5. The CDR3 spans 13 residues. CDR3 region: CASSQARQGEAFF. CDR3 nucleotides: TGTGCCAGCAGCCAGGCCAGACAGGGTGAAGCTTTCTTT.

The rearrangement joins TRBV28 to TRBJ2-5; D possibly corresponds to TRBD1 (6 bases). Germline CDR1 is MDHEN and CDR2 is SYDVKM. The CDR3 runs 14 residues. V lost 2 bases and J lost 4, with 11 bases in between. The CDR3 DNA follows: TGTGCCAGCAGTTTAGGGGGCCCACGAGAGACCCAGTACTTC. Its translation: CASSLGGPRETQYF.

The J gene is TRBJ2-2, the V gene TRBV10-1, with D hard to call. The CDR3 runs 12 residues. Germline CDR1 is WNHNN and CDR2 is SYGVQD (reference sequence). V was shortened by 7 bases and J by 6 bases, with 9 bases between the two germline ends. CDR3 amino acids: CASNERAGELFF. In DNA, the CDR3 is TGCGCCAGCAATGAACGGGCCGGGGAGCTGTTTTTT.